This T cell receptor beta chain derives from a study of blood T cell repertoires in COVID-19. Study in general: Acute-phase and convalescent COVID-19 samples originated in the United States, Italy and Spain.

The CDR3 totals 14 residues. V lost 2 bases to trimming and J lost 9 bases, with 15 bases between them. CDR1 KGHDR and CDR2 SFDVKD come from the germline V gene. The table lists this clone with a few counts. Generated by immunoSEQ multiplex PCR, the TCRdb table keeps only in-frame clones and is missing some. The sample lists 150,000 or so clones; 70% to 85% were seen once. The gene calls are TRBV24-1 and TRBJ2-5; tentative D call: TRBD2 (5 bases). The receptor's source is a man over 45 who had recovered from COVID-19. What was sequenced was PBMCs or T cells enriched from blood (not recorded which). In DNA form, the CDR3 reads TGTGCCACCAGTGATTCTAGGGTTGTGAGGGCCCAGTACTTC. This gives the protein CATSDSRVVRAQYF.